The TCR beta chain described here comes from a study of blood T cells in healthy people across ages (dated by TCRdb to 2015 to 2017). Some background on the complete study: Template switching captured roughly one uniquely barcoded TCR beta cDNA molecule per two T cells in model experiments. Two additional independent replicas of 1 million unique cDNA reads from the same blood draw were analyzed for two donors (one aged 18 to 30 and one aged 80 or older). The donors were split into four age groups: young (average about 15 years), middle-aged (over 35), aged (around 67) and long-lived (82). To track age-related changes in TCR beta repertoire diversity, the study relied on deep sequencing normalized with unique cDNA molecular identifiers. Points the paper makes about the study in general: Estimates of total diversity based on one million sequenced T cells were regarded as lower bounds and as underestimates. Bulk unsorted PBMC profiling prevented conclusive comparison of naive and antigen-experienced compartments. The CMV infection status of donors was not known, potentially confounding age-related changes in expanded clonotypes. Observed TCR beta diversity per million T cells fell roughly linearly with age, and a significant reduction was already apparent by age roughly 40. Compared with the aged group, the long-lived group had more naive CD4+ T cells, fewer expanded clones and increased TCR diversity, suggesting age selection. A strong correlation was found between observed TCR beta diversity and the percentage of naive T cells measured by flow cytometry.

The protocol used for the library was 5' RACE. Sequencing used an Illumina HiSeq 2500. A second PCR of roughly 6 to 12 cycles was run with a J-beta primer mix and a sample-barcoded 5' primer. A template-switch 5' adaptor carrying 12 random nucleotides introduced a unique molecular identifier onto each TCR beta cDNA molecule. At least 2.5 million CDR3-containing paired-end reads were obtained from each sample. First-strand cDNA synthesis was performed from all RNA using the Mint cDNA synthesis kit, with priming by a TRBC-specific oligonucleotide. Following uracil-DNA glycosylase treatment, all cDNA underwent a first 18-cycle PCR with the universal primers M1SS and BC2_uni_R. As for the authors' bioinformatics: Normalization of each sample was performed by random selection of 1 million high-quality reads, each carrying a distinct molecular identifier. Instead of being binned into consensus sequences, reads that shared molecular identifiers were thrown out. MiTCR, set to a Q25 quality threshold and the strictest error-elimination algorithm, was used for CDR3 identification, clonotype clustering and error correction. A nonparametric unseen species model using Euler transformation provided a lower-bound estimate of total TCR beta diversity. TCRdb reprocessed the public reads (quality trimming at Q25 with fastp, clone calling with MiXCR) and kept in-frame beta chains. Each record represents a unique CDR3 protein, reported with the most common genes and DNA among its rows. The V and J calls here are based on TCRdb, not the publication. For this sample the table gives 800,000 to 950,000 distinct CDR3 sequences, of which around 29% were detected only once. The leading ten clones occupy roughly 10% of the sample.

There are many counts of this clonotype. The antigen it recognizes is unknown. At one of its ends the junction is not consistent with the germline gene, which may arise from a read error. Donors were 30 to 45 systemically healthy Caucasian individuals from Russia aged 6 to 90 years. Each donor gave ten milliliters of peripheral blood, collected into EDTA-treated Vacutainer tubes. Ficoll-Paque density-gradient centrifugation was used to isolate PBMCs, with at least 6.5 million per sample. Trizol reagent was used to extract total RNA from the PBMCs, yielding at least 5.5 micrograms per sample. For every donor, flow cytometry on a PBMC aliquot measured the percentage of naive CD45RAhigh/CD27high T cells. The CDR3 runs 13 amino acids, cysteine and phenylalanine included. The retained sequence is limited to the CDR3, 39 bases, with the frame set at the first base. CDR1 is given as SGHRS and CDR2 as YFSETQ, both from the germline V gene.

These same records also appear under a second study, on T cells of mothers and their children. From the second report: Nine systemically healthy Caucasian individuals, comprising three mothers and their six children, were included as donors. cDNA synthesis consumed the entire amount of extracted RNA, loaded at about 1.6 ug RNA in each 15 ul reaction. In the second PCR, the M1S primer introduced both the sample barcodes and 2-4 random nucleotides. Each mother yielded over 8 million TCR beta CDR3 reads and each child about 3 million reads. Thymic selection shapes the output of TCR recombination in a similar way in related and unrelated pairs, and inherited differences have a minor effect. Related mother-child pairs always showed normalized repertoire overlap that was slightly higher than in unrelated mother-child pairs, though the difference was never significant. No persistent microchimeric T cell clones were found, with a detection sensitivity of approximately 100 clones per million clonotypes. In the study, deep NGS was used to compare the TCR beta repertoires of mothers and children, and features distinguishing related mother-child pairs from unrelated individuals were sought. Mothers averaged about 40 +/- 4 years of age and children averaged about 12 +/- 4 years. Libraries were sequenced on Illumina HiSeq 2000 with 100+100 nt paired-end reads after adapter ligation with NEBNext reagents. Mother and child libraries were prepared a month apart and sequenced in separate runs to prevent cross-contamination. Between roughly 500,000 and 2,100,000 distinct TCR beta clonotypes were identified per donor. Naive TCR beta clonotypes were estimated from low-frequency clonotypes matched to each donor's FACS-determined naive share, without sorting.

This clonotype originated in a woman in her forties in good health. Material for sequencing was blood. The chain joins TRBV5-1 to TRBJ1-1, with the D gene not clear enough to name. The CDR3 in this case is CASSGGGNTEAFF. The DNA is as follows: TGTGCCAGCAGTGGAGGCGGTAACACTGAAGCTTTCTTT.